The 9 T cell receptor beta chains given below trace back to one sample, sequenced in a study of blood T cell repertoires in COVID-19. Sequencing used immunoSEQ multiplex PCR; TCRdb keeps in-frame clones, though not all of them. The table has 270,000 or so clones, 82% seen once. The sequenced sample was peripheral blood. The receptors derive from a woman aged 18-29 years with acute or convalescent COVID-19.

This sequence joins TRBV20-1 and TRBJ2-5, with D unclear. The V gene lost 8 bases and the J gene lost 4 bases, with 11 bases spanning the gap. Per germline, CDR1 DFQATT and CDR2 SNEGSKA (reference sequence). The CDR3 has 11 residues. The DNA for the CDR3 is TGCAGTCTCGCTGCTAGAGAGACCCAGTACTTC. Its translation is CSLAARETQYF.

The chain is built from TRBV28 and TRBJ2-7; TRBD2 agrees at 7 bases. The CDR3 runs 16 residues. The germline CDR1 and CDR2 sequences are MDHEN and SYDVKM. After removal of 5 bases from V and 5 bases from J, the junction contained 15 bases not matched to a gene. The CDR3 reads CASSPLRGGRIDEQYF. As DNA, the CDR3 is TGTGCCAGCAGTCCCTTAAGGGGCGGGAGAATCGACGAGCAGTACTTC.

V is TRBV7-9 and J is TRBJ2-1; 13 nucleotides match TRBD2. This CDR3 spans 16 amino acids. Trimming removed 6 bases from V and 2 bases from J; junction bases left unmatched: 4. CDR1 and CDR2 (germline): SEHNR, FQNEAQ (reference sequence). CDR3 nucleotides: TGTGCCAGCAGATCGGGACTAGCGGGAACCTACAATGAGCAGTTCTTC. Amino acids: CASRSGLAGTYNEQFF.

The chain is built from TRBV30 and TRBJ2-7; the match to TRBD2 covers 8 bases. CDR3 size: 17 residues. Germline assignment: CDR1 GTSNPN and CDR2 SVGIG (reference sequence). Trimming took 5 bases from V and 2 from J; bases not matched to a gene: 17. The CDR3 sequence is CAWDKTQPTSGAYEQYF. The CDR3 DNA reads as TGTGCCTGGGACAAAACGCAACCCACTAGCGGAGCCTACGAGCAGTACTTC.

This clone has only a few counts. The chain uses TRBV7-9 and TRBJ2-3; TRBD2 might be the D (5 bases). V lost 5 bases, J lost 6 bases, and 12 bases lay in between. This CDR3 contains 13 residues. CDR1 is SEHNR, CDR2 FQNEAQ, per germline (reference sequence). The CDR3 region has the DNA TGTGCCAGCAGCCTCGGACTGATTGATACGCAGTATTTT. Its translation is CASSLGLIDTQYF.

The V call is TRBV4-3, the J call TRBJ2-7; weak D call: TRBD1 (6 bases). Per the germline V gene, CDR1 is LGHNA and CDR2 is YSLEER. This CDR3 has 18 amino acids. Between the trimmed V and J ends, which lost 4 bases and 2 bases, there was a span of 24 bases. CDR3 amino acids: CASSLTWGQQDYAYEQYF. The CDR3 DNA reads TGCGCCAGCAGCCTCACATGGGGGCAGCAGGATTATGCCTACGAGCAGTACTTC.

This clone was counted a few times. The rearrangement uses TRBV19 and TRBJ2-2; possible D gene TRBD1, 6 bases. Germline assignment: CDR1 LNHDA and CDR2 SQIVND (reference sequence). V was shortened by 7 bases and J by 6 bases, with 15 bases between the two germline ends. The CDR3 loop spans 14 amino acids. The CDR3 loop is CASKGTGYSGELFF. CDR3 nucleotides: TGTGCCAGTAAAGGAACAGGGTATTCCGGGGAGCTGTTTTTT.

The chain employs TRBV11-2 and TRBJ2-1; 7 positions agree with TRBD2. The CDR3 sequence is 14 residues long. Germline lookup yields CDR1 SGHAT and CDR2 FQNNGV. The ends lost 6 bases at V and 8 bases at J; junction bases unmatched: 10. CDR3 in DNA: TGTGCCAGCAGAGAGGGTCTAGCGGTCGATGAGCAGTTCTTC. This gives the protein CASREGLAVDEQFF.

This clone was seen more than once but under ten times. This chain connects TRBV27 to TRBJ1-6; 7 bases agree with TRBD1. The V gene end was trimmed by 5 bases and the J gene end by 10 bases; junction bases not matched to a gene: 8. This CDR3 spans 14 amino acids. The germline V gene encodes CDR1 MNHEY and CDR2 SMNVEV (reference sequence). CDR3 in amino acids: CASSPRQGTSPLHF. CDR3 coding DNA: TGTGCCAGCAGTCCAAGACAGGGAACCTCACCCCTCCACTTT.